Below are 17 T cell receptor beta chains sequenced from a single sample in a study of beta chain features in type 1 diabetes. Overall study results and limits: Within each of all four CD4+ subsets, Type 1 diabetes patients had TCRB CDR3s that were moderately but significantly shorter.

Reverse transcribing all isolated RNA meant expressed TCRB transcripts were sequenced. Produced via immunoSEQ multiplex PCR; TCRdb's table is partial and in-frame only. The sample shows under 850,000 clones, roughly 13% of them seen only once. Which antigens these TCRs recognize remains unknown. Sequences were obtained from naive CD4+ T cells from blood. The receptors here all came from a man younger than 30 with type 1 diabetes.

This clone has just a few counts. The chain combines TRBV30 with TRBJ1-2; D is unclear. This CDR3 has 14 residues. CDR1 and CDR2 from the germline V gene are GTSNPN and SVGIG (reference sequence). Deletions cut 2 bases from V and 2 bases from J, with 12 bases between. The CDR3: CAWSYTGGNYGYTF. As DNA, the CDR3 is TGTGCCTGGAGTTACACTGGAGGGAACTATGGCTACACCTTC.

This clone was recorded a few times. V usage is TRBV9 and J usage is TRBJ2-2, with D perhaps TRBD1 or TRBD2 (5 bases each). The CDR3 spans 17 residues. CDR1 is SGDLS and CDR2 is YYNGEE in the germline V gene. V lost 4 bases to trimming and J lost 1 base, with 17 bases between them. In DNA form, the CDR3 reads TGTGCCAGCAGCCAATTCAAGGGACGGTGGAACACCGGGGAGCTGTTTTTT. Translation gives CASSQFKGRWNTGELFF.

The rearrangement joins TRBV15 to TRBJ1-1; D unresolved. The CDR3 is 13 amino acids. Germline V lookup: CDR1 LNHNV, CDR2 YYDKDF (reference sequence). The V gene lost 2 bases and the J gene lost 3 bases, with 7 bases spanning the gap. The CDR3 DNA follows: TGTGCCACCAGCAGACAACATGACACTGAAGCTTTCTTT. Its translation: CATSRQHDTEAFF.

Here the CDR3 reads CASSLRDNEQFF. The DNA for the CDR3 is TGTGCCAGCAGCCTCAGGGACAATGAGCAGTTCTTC. The chain couples TRBV11-3 to TRBJ2-1; possibly TRBD1 for D (5 bases). V was cut by 5 bases and J by 5 bases, with 7 bases left in between. Per the germline V gene, CDR1 is SGHNT and CDR2 is YENEEA. The CDR3 length is 12 residues.

This clone showed up just a few times. The chain carries TRBV6-1 and TRBJ2-5; perhaps D is TRBD1 or TRBD2 (6 bases each). The germline V gene encodes CDR1 MNHNS and CDR2 SASEGT. V was cut by 6 bases and J by 1 base, with 12 bases left in between. The CDR3 loop spans 14 amino acids. CDR3 sequence: CASRASGAQETQYF. Written as DNA, the CDR3 is TGTGCCAGCAGGGCATCGGGGGCCCAAGAGACCCAGTACTTC.

This clone was seen a handful of times. The chain couples TRBV18 to TRBJ2-2, with TRBD2 matching over 8 bases. The V gene end was trimmed by 3 bases and the J gene end by 2 bases; junction bases not matched to a gene: 11. The CDR3 covers 18 residues. Germline-derived CDR1 and CDR2 are KGHSH and LQKENI. The CDR3 nucleotides are TGTGCCAGCTCACCGTTGAAAGCGGGGGCGGCAAACACCGGGGAGCTGTTTTTT. Its translation is CASSPLKAGAANTGELFF.

J is TRBJ2-7 and V is TRBV6-5, with D perhaps TRBD1 (5 bases). Between the trimmed V and J ends, which lost 4 bases and 3 bases, there was a span of 10 bases. The germline V gene has CDR1 MNHEY and CDR2 SVGAGI. There are 13 residues in the CDR3. CDR3 bases: TGTGCCAGCAGTTTGAGGCAGGGCTACGAGCAGTACTTC. It specifies CASSLRQGYEQYF.

The chain joins TRBV21-1 to TRBJ2-7; the table gives TRBD2 as D, unverified against the DNA. TRBV21-1 is an annotated pseudogene. CDR3 size: 15 residues. The CDR3 DNA reads TGTGCCAGCATCCCAGCGGGGGGACCTATCTACGAGCAGTACTTC. Protein product: CASIPAGGPIYEQYF.

The rearrangement uses TRBV6-1 and TRBJ2-6, with D perhaps TRBD1 (6 bases). There are 19 residues in the CDR3. Trimming pared 1 base from V and 0 bases from J, leaving 16 bases between. Per germline, CDR1 MNHNS and CDR2 SASEGT. CDR3 sequence: CASSEGPGQQGSGANVLTF. The CDR3 region has the DNA TGTGCCAGCAGTGAAGGACCGGGACAACAGGGCTCTGGGGCCAACGTCCTGACTTTC.

There are a few counts of this clone. J is TRBJ1-2 and V is TRBV6-6; D perhaps matches TRBD1 (6 bases). Germline V CDR1 and CDR2: MNHNY, SVGAGI (reference sequence). This CDR3 is built from 13 residues. The V end was cut by 5 bases, the J end by 2 bases, with 9 bases between. Written as DNA, the CDR3 is TGTGCCAGCAGTCAACAGGGAAACTATGGCTACACCTTC. Translation gives CASSQQGNYGYTF.

This clone was counted a few times. The chain recombines TRBV19 with TRBJ2-2; no firm D call. The CDR3 loop spans 14 amino acids. Germline V CDR1 and CDR2: LNHDA, SQIVND (reference sequence). V was pared by 3 bases and J by 4 bases, with 9 bases between. The CDR3 DNA sequence: TGTGCCAGTAGTATTCGACCAGGCACCGGGGAGCTGTTTTTT. This encodes CASSIRPGTGELFF.

The chain uses TRBV9 and TRBJ2-5; D is uncertain. This CDR3 is built from 14 residues. With 4 bases removed from V and 1 base from J, the gap between germline ends came to 11 bases. CDR1 and CDR2 (germline): SGDLS, YYNGEE. The CDR3 reads CASSQSASQETQYF. The CDR3 DNA is TGTGCCAGCAGCCAGTCTGCTTCCCAAGAGACCCAGTACTTC.

This clone has just a few counts. V is TRBV25-1 and J is TRBJ2-5; D is possibly TRBD1 (6 bases). V was pared by 3 bases and J by 4 bases, with 12 bases between. The CDR3 consists of 14 residues. The V gene's germline CDR1 is MGHDK and CDR2 SYGVNS. CDR3 sequence reads: CASSDPQGIETQYF. In DNA form, the CDR3 reads TGTGCCAGCAGTGATCCTCAGGGGATAGAGACCCAGTACTTC.

This chain joins TRBV5-1 and TRBJ2-1; D might be TRBD1 or TRBD2, each matching 5 bases. This CDR3 region has 12 residues. Trimming pared 2 bases from V and 9 bases from J, leaving 9 bases between. The germline gives CDR1 SGHRS, CDR2 YFSETQ. The CDR3 coding sequence is TGCGCCAGCAGCTTCGTGAGGGGTGAGCAGTTCTTC. The encoded protein is CASSFVRGEQFF.

This clone was counted between two and nine times. The CDR3 protein is CASSPGGGQPQHF. CDR3 nucleotides: TGTGCCAGCAGTCCAGGGGGCGGGCAGCCCCAGCATTTT. The chain couples TRBV2 to TRBJ1-5, with 8 positions matching TRBD1. Germline-derived CDR1 and CDR2 are SNHLY and FYNNEI. V lost 5 bases and J lost 7; bases outside the gene matches: 4. This CDR3 has 13 residues. Full variable domain (outside the CDR3, taken from reference TRBV2 and TRBJ1-5): EPEVTQTPSHQVTQMGQEVILRCVPISNHLYFYWYRQILGQKVEFLVSFYNNEISEKSEIFDDQFSVERPDGSNFTLKIRSTKLEDSAMYFCASSPGGGQPQHFGDGTRLSIL.

Only a few counts were recorded for this clone. The rearrangement links TRBV5-1 to TRBJ2-2; 9 bases are a match to TRBD1. This CDR3 is built from 14 residues. In germline, CDR1 is SGHRS, CDR2 YFSETQ. V lost 7 bases, J lost 6 bases, and 7 bases stayed unmatched. The CDR3 bases are TGCGCCAGCTCCGGGACAGGGTTCGCCGGGGAGCTGTTTTTT. Translated: CASSGTGFAGELFF.

This clone was recorded many times. CDR3 bases: TGTGCCTGGAGTATATTCGGGGGGCCCAATCAGCCCCAGCATTTT. It is translated as CAWSIFGGPNQPQHF. The gene calls are TRBV30 and TRBJ1-5; D might be TRBD1 (6 bases). The V and J ends lost 2 bases and 3 bases respectively, with 14 bases between them. The length of the CDR3 is 15 residues. Per germline, CDR1 GTSNPN and CDR2 SVGIG (reference sequence).